This T cell receptor (beta chain) was sequenced in a study of brain T cells in children with intractable seizures. TCRdb keeps only in-frame clones here, not all; method: immunoSEQ multiplex PCR. Altogether under 400,000 clones are present, about 93% being singletons, with the ten largest covering 5.7%. General study findings and limits: Clones missing pre-surgery may reflect undersampling of that blood sample. HCMV serostatus was not known, and viral specificity came from CDR3 similarity only.

Indicated time point: blood from clinic visit 5 months post-surgery; TSC patient then seizure free. The sequenced cases were selected for having the highest brain T cell transcript signatures. There are 11 residues in the CDR3. The ends were cut back, 1 base at V and 4 bases at J, with 2 bases in the middle. CDR1 SGHNT and CDR2 YENEEA come from the germline V gene. Comments on this clone: The antigen remains unidentified. Other DNA sequences in this specimen translate into the identical CDR3.

Sequences were derived from peripheral blood, sampled roughly 5 months after surgery. The chain has TRBV11-3 and TRBJ2-7; no firm D call. This TCR came from a boy younger than two with tuberous sclerosis and intractable seizures. The CDR3 DNA sequence: TGTGCCAGCAGCTTAGCGTACGAGCAGTACTTC. Its protein is CASSLAYEQYF.